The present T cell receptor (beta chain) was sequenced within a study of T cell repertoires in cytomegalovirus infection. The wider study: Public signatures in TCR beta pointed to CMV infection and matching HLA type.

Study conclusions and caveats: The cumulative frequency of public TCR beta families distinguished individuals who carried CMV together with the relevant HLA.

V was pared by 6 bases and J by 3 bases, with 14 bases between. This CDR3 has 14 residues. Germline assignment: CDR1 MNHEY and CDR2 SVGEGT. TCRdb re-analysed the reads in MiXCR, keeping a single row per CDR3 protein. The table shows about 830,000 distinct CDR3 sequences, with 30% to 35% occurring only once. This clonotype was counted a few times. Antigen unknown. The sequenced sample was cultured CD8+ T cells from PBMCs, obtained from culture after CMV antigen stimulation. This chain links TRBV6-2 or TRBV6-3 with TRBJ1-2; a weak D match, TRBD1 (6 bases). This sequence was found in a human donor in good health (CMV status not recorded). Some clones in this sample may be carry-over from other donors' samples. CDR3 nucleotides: TGTGCCAGCAGGCCTACAGGGTGGTACTATGGCTACACCTTC. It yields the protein CASRPTGWYYGYTF.